Listed below are T cell receptor beta chains from one sample, sequenced in a study of T cell changes during pregnancy in multiple sclerosis. Here immunoSEQ multiplex PCR was the method, and the copy in TCRdb shows in-frame clones only, minus some. The sample contains tens of thousands of clones, approximately 86% of which appear only once. The starting material was CD4+ T cells from peripheral blood mononuclear cells, obtained in the first trimester of pregnancy. Receptors originate from a female donor in good health, enrolled as a control in a pregnancy study. CDR3s include the opening cysteine and the closing phenylalanine or tryptophan. A D gene is named only where the DNA matches it firmly. Expanded clones get a size class; other rows say once, few or many, or leave the size out.

v_call	j_call	d_call	clone_size	cdr3_aa	cdr3_nt
TRBV15	TRBJ1-4	NA	NA	CATETTSLTNEKLFF	TGTGCCACCGAGACAACCAGCCTCACTAATGAAAAACTGTTTTTT
TRBV7-2	TRBJ2-7	TRBD1	NA	CASSLGTGGYVEQYF	TGTGCCAGCAGCTTAGGGACAGGGGGCTACGTCGAGCAGTACTTC
TRBV19	TRBJ2-7	TRBD1	NA	CASSFGDRAYEQYF	TGTGCCAGTAGTTTTGGGGACAGGGCCTACGAGCAGTACTTC
TRBV30	TRBJ1-6	NA	NA	CAWGFGAGNSPLHF	TGTGCCTGGGGGTTTGGGGCAGGGAACTCACCCCTCCACTTT
TRBV9	TRBJ1-3	TRBD1	NA	CASSPGTGKGNTIYF	TGTGCCAGCAGCCCCGGGACAGGGAAGGGAAACACCATATATTTT
TRBV6-5	TRBJ2-3	NA	NA	CASKAGATDTQYF	TGTGCCAGCAAGGCGGGGGCCACAGATACGCAGTATTTT
TRBV14	TRBJ2-4	TRBD1	NA	CASSLDRQGLAKNIQYF	TGTGCCAGCAGCCTCGACAGACAGGGCCTAGCCAAAAACATTCAGTACTTC
TRBV10-2	TRBJ2-5	NA	NA	CASSDTARRGQETQYF	TGCGCCAGCAGTGATACGGCCCGCAGGGGCCAAGAGACCCAGTACTTC
TRBV7-9	TRBJ2-7	TRBD1	NA	CASSLAGTDREQYF	TGTGCCAGCAGCTTAGCCGGGACAGACCGCGAGCAGTACTTC
TRBV27	TRBJ1-4	NA	few	CASSLSYRIEKLFF	TGTGCCAGCAGTTTATCGTACAGGATTGAAAAACTGTTTTTT
TRBV19	TRBJ1-6	TRBD1	NA	CASSTTGGSSPLHF	TGTGCCAGTAGTACGACAGGGGGATCATCACCCCTCCACTTT
TRBV18	TRBJ2-7	TRBD2	NA	CASSPSLAGVTEQYF	TGTGCCAGCTCACCGAGTTTAGCGGGGGTAACCGAGCAGTACTTC
TRBV11-2	TRBJ2-5	TRBD1	NA	CASSSQGVQETQYF	TGTGCCAGCAGCTCGCAGGGGGTCCAAGAGACCCAGTACTTC
TRBV27	TRBJ2-1	NA	once	CASTRLGGSYNEQFF	TGTGCCAGCACCCGCTTAGGGGGCTCCTACAATGAGCAGTTCTTC
TRBV6-4	TRBJ2-1	TRBD2	NA	CASSDGLAGGEQFF	TGTGCCAGCAGTGACGGACTAGCGGGGGGCGAGCAGTTCTTC
TRBV5-1	TRBJ1-4	TRBD1	NA	CASSAAGTGEEKLFF	TGCGCCAGCAGTGCGGCTGGGACAGGGGAAGAAAAACTGTTTTTT
TRBV7-9	TRBJ2-7	NA	NA	CASSLGLRRTEESYEQYF	TGTGCCAGCAGCTTAGGTTTAAGGAGGACTGAAGAGTCCTACGAGCAGTACTTC
TRBV28	TRBJ2-7	NA	NA	CASGAGLRYEQYF	TGTGCCAGCGGGGCAGGGTTAAGGTACGAGCAGTACTTC
TRBV6-6	TRBJ1-4	TRBD1	NA	CASRLAGGGEKLFF	TGTGCCAGCAGGCTAGCAGGGGGCGGGGAAAAACTGTTTTTT
TRBV5-1	TRBJ2-2	TRBD1	NA	CASSGDRVLLTGELFF	TGCGCCAGCAGCGGGGACAGGGTCCTACTTACCGGGGAGCTGTTTTTT
TRBV5-1	TRBJ2-7	NA	NA	CASSTGHLSYEQYF	TGCGCCAGCAGCACGGGACACCTTTCCTACGAGCAGTACTTC
TRBV29-1	TRBJ2-7	NA	NA	CSVSPLSSYEQYF	TGCAGCGTTAGTCCTCTGAGCTCCTACGAGCAGTACTTC
TRBV4-2	TRBJ1-6	NA	NA	CASSHGQRPTYNSPLHF	TGTGCCAGCAGCCATGGACAGCGACCCACCTATAATTCACCCCTCCACTTT
TRBV6-4	TRBJ2-2	NA	NA	CASSQQGGGTGELFF	TGTGCCAGCAGCCAGCAGGGTGGCGGCACCGGGGAGCTGTTTTTT
TRBV4-1	TRBJ2-7	TRBD2	NA	CASSQAGLATPEQYF	TGCGCCAGCAGCCAAGCGGGACTAGCGACCCCAGAGCAGTACTTC
TRBV5-1	TRBJ2-2	TRBD1	once	CASSLGQGANTGELFF	TGCGCCAGCAGCTTGGGACAGGGAGCGAACACCGGGGAGCTGTTTTTT
TRBV7-2	TRBJ1-1	NA	NA	CASRGTLTTEAFF	TGTGCCAGCAGGGGGACACTTACCACTGAAGCTTTCTTT
TRBV4-2	TRBJ1-6	TRBD1	NA	CASSQAWDRESYNSPLHF	TGTGCCAGCAGCCAAGCTTGGGACAGGGAGTCCTATAATTCACCCCTCCACTTT
TRBV30	TRBJ2-3	NA	NA	CAWVPRFTDTQYF	TGTGCCTGGGTCCCTAGGTTCACAGATACGCAGTATTTT
TRBV6-1	TRBJ2-5	TRBD2	few	CASSEGGILLAVPRQETQYF	TGTGCCAGCAGTGAGGGGGGGATCCTCCTAGCAGTTCCCCGCCAAGAGACCCAGTACTTC
TRBV11-3	TRBJ2-2	TRBD1	NA	CASSSWDRGGGELFF	TGTGCCAGCAGCTCCTGGGACAGGGGCGGCGGGGAGCTGTTTTTT
TRBV7-9	TRBJ1-2	TRBD1	NA	CASSQRRPTGALGGYTF	TGTGCCAGCAGCCAGCGGCGACCCACAGGGGCTCTTGGGGGCTACACCTTC
TRBV19	TRBJ1-1	TRBD1	NA	CASSPRDRIKVTEAFF	TGTGCCAGTAGTCCCCGGGACAGGATAAAGGTCACTGAAGCTTTCTTT
TRBV7-2	TRBJ2-4	NA	NA	CASSFSDSENIQYF	TGTGCCAGCAGCTTTAGCGACTCAGAGAACATTCAGTACTTC
TRBV4-3	TRBJ2-7	TRBD1	NA	CASSLRQGEEQYF	TGCGCCAGCAGCCTAAGACAGGGCGAGGAGCAGTACTTC
TRBV7-9	TRBJ2-7	NA	once	CASSPPGASHYEQYF	TGTGCCAGCAGCCCCCCGGGAGCGTCCCACTACGAGCAGTACTTC
TRBV7-9	TRBJ1-2	NA	NA	CASSLAGQTYGYTF	TGTGCCAGCAGCTTAGCAGGACAGACCTATGGCTACACCTTC
TRBV6-4	TRBJ2-6	NA	once	CASSDRLSGSGANVLTF	TGTGCCAGCAGTGATAGGTTGAGCGGGTCTGGGGCCAACGTCCTGACTTTC
TRBV18	TRBJ2-1	TRBD2	NA	CASSPGAGGLSPSYNEQFF	TGTGCCAGCTCACCAGGGGCGGGGGGGCTATCACCGTCCTACAATGAGCAGTTCTTC
TRBV2	TRBJ1-1	NA	NA	CASRPRRNTEAFF	TGTGCCAGCAGACCTAGGAGGAACACTGAAGCTTTCTTT
TRBV5-1	TRBJ1-1	NA	NA	CASSLRQGLEAFF	TGCGCCAGCAGCTTGAGGCAGGGGCTTGAAGCTTTCTTT
TRBV19	TRBJ1-1	NA	NA	CASSIGGSNAEAFF	TGTGCCAGTAGTATAGGAGGGTCGAACGCTGAAGCTTTCTTT
TRBV11-2	TRBJ2-3	TRBD1	once	CASSSGQGLNTDTQYF	TGTGCCAGCAGCTCCGGACAGGGTTTAAACACAGATACGCAGTATTTT
TRBV28	TRBJ2-7	NA	NA	CASSMTRDRGRLAGGYEQYF	TGTGCCAGCAGTATGACTAGGGACAGGGGGCGCCTAGCGGGGGGCTACGAGCAGTACTTC
TRBV4-2	TRBJ2-5	NA	few	CASSQDPGGNGETQYF	TGTGCCAGCAGCCAAGATCCTGGCGGGAACGGGGAGACCCAGTACTTC
TRBV5-5	TRBJ1-5	TRBD1	NA	CASSTVGTGGISNQPQHF	TGTGCCAGCAGCACCGTCGGGACAGGGGGCATCAGCAATCAGCCCCAGCATTTT
TRBV28	TRBJ2-1	TRBD2	NA	CASSLTSGRWGEQFF	TGTGCCAGCAGTTTGACTAGCGGGAGGTGGGGTGAGCAGTTCTTC
TRBV21-1	TRBJ2-6	NA	NA	CASSIPGVGANVLTF	TGTGCCAGCAGCATCCCAGGGGTCGGGGCCAACGTCCTGACTTTC
TRBV4-3	TRBJ2-4	TRBD2	once	CASSQEGLAGGLAKNIQYF	TGCGCCAGCAGCCAAGAAGGACTAGCGGGGGGTTTAGCCAAAAACATTCAGTACTTC
TRBV7-3	TRBJ1-4	TRBD1	NA	CASSLTGTATNEKLFF	TGTGCCAGCAGCTTAACGGGGACAGCAACTAATGAAAAACTGTTTTTT
TRBV10-3	TRBJ2-5	TRBD2	NA	CAISPGLAGGVRRETQYF	TGTGCCATCAGCCCGGGACTAGCGGGAGGAGTTCGGCGAGAGACCCAGTACTTC
TRBV6-1	TRBJ1-1	NA	NA	CASSDTRVAFF	TGTGCCAGCTCCGATACCCGAGTGGCTTTCTTT
TRBV28	TRBJ1-1	TRBD1	NA	CASRPIRDSPSEAFF	TGTGCCAGCAGACCTATTAGGGACAGCCCCTCTGAAGCTTTCTTT